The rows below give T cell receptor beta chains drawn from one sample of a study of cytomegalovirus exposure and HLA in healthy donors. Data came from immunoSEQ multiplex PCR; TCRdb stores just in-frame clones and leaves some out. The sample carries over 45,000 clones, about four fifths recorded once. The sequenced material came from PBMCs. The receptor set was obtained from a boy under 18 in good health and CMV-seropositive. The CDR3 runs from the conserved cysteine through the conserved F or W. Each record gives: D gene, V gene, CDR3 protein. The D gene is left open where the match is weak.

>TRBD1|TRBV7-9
CASSLTGAGYGYTF
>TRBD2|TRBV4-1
CASSRSRLAGDTDTQYF
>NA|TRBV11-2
CASSPGVGNEKLFF
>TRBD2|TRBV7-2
CASTLSGGIYLVDQNEQFF
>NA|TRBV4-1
CASSHLGEGLRKNIQYF
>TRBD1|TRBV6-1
CASAGTAYEQYF
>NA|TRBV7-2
CASSLAGSTGYTF
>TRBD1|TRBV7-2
CASSLVGQGGEKLFF
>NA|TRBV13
CASSPGGQYTQYF
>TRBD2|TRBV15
CATSSGLAGGNEQFF
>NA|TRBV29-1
CSVEGTHYGYTF
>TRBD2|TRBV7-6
CASSLARGMGLAGAQETQYF
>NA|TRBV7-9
CASSLGPLRPGNTIYF
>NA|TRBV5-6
CASSSTGEAFF
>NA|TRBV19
CASSILSGNYGYTF
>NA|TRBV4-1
CASSQGRGPSGNTIYF
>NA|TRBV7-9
CSSSLAPAEAFF
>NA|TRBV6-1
CASRNRVSYEQYF
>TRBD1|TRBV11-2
CASSTQGDSYEQYF
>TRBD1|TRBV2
CASVFTGATNEIGLFF
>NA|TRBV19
CASSSYRVATGELFF
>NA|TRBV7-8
CASSLEGSSYNEQFF
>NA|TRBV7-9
CSSSSDSYEQYF
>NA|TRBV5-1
CASSLSLSLQETQYF
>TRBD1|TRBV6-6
CASNPPGQGYNEQFF
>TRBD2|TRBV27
CATYSLADYNEQFF
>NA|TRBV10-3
CAISESDWGNTIYF
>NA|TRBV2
CASTGADGYTF
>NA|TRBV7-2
CASSSRQGVGYTF
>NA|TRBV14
CASSQTGKVDFSGANVLTF
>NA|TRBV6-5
CASPSRTNTEAFF
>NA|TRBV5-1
CASSGQGTGELFF
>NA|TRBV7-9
CASSSSALNTIYF
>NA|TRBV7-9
CASSLMGAANEKLFF
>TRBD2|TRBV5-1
CASSPGTSENTGELFF
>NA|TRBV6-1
CASSALPGSNTGELFF
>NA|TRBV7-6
CASSLGQGQPQHF
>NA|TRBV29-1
CSVEGVYGYTF
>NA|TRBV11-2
CASTNMGAGDTQYF
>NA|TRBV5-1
CASSSASGVWTGELFF
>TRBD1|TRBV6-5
CASSPGTGGWSPLHF
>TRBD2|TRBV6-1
CASNSLAGGHNEQFF
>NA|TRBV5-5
CASSLEGLPTGELFF
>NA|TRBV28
CASSLAGLYEQYF
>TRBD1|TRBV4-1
CASSQDTGVRNQPQHF
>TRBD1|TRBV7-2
CASSLGGQFLQQYF
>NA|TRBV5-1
CASAGQPQSTDTQYF
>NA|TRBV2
CASSEWSQAELFF
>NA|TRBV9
CASSVHLRGEKLFF
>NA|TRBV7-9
CASSSLEHYDPIMNTEAFF
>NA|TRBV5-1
CASSLDPGAGNTIYF